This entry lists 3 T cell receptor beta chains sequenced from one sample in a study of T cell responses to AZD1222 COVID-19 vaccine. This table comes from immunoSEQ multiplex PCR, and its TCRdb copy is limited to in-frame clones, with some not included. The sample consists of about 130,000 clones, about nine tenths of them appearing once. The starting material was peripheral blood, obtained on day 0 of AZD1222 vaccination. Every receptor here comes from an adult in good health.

The CDR3 loop reads CASSRTGTSGDGYEQYF. DNA for the CDR3: TGTGCCAGCAGCCGTACCGGGACTAGCGGGGACGGGTACGAGCAGTACTTC. This chain uses TRBV5-5 with TRBJ2-7; TRBD2 agrees at 13 bases. J was trimmed by 4 bases and V by 4 bases; bases with no gene match: 11. The CDR3 is 17 residues long. Germline values: CDR1 SGHKS, CDR2 YYEKEE (reference sequence).

CDR3 loop: CASSLDSGNGQPQHF. The CDR3 bases are TGTGCCAGCAGCTTAGACTCAGGGAACGGGCAGCCCCAGCATTTT. J is TRBJ1-5 and V is TRBV11-2, with D tentatively TRBD1 (5 bases). V was trimmed by 0 bases and J by 7 bases, leaving 13 bases between them. The CDR3 has 15 amino acids. The V gene's germline CDR1 is SGHAT and CDR2 FQNNGV. Full variable domain (outside the CDR3, taken from reference TRBV11-2 and TRBJ1-5): EAGVAQSPRYKIIEKRQSVAFWCNPISGHATLYWYQQILGQGPKLLIQFQNNGVVDDSQLPKDRFSAERLKGVDSTLKIQPAKLEDSAVYLCASSLDSGNGQPQHFGDGTRLSIL.

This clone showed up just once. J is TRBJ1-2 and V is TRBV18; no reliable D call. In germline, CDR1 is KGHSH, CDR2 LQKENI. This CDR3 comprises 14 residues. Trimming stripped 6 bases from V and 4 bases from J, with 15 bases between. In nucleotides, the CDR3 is TGTGCCAGCTCCCCCTCGTCGGGTAGCTATGGCTACACCTTC. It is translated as CASSPSSGSYGYTF.